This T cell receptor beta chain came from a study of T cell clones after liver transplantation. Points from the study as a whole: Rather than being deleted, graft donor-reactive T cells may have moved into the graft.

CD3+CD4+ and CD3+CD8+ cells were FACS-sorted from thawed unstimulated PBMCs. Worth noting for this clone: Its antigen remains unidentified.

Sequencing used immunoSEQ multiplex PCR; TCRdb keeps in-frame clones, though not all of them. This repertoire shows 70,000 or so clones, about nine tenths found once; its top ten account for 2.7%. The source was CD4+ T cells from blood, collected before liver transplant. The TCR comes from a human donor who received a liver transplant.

The CDR3: CASSLMTSGIPYEQYF. The CDR3, as DNA: TGTGCCAGCAGCTTGATGACTAGCGGGATACCCTACGAGCAGTACTTC. The chain employs TRBV5-6 and TRBJ2-7, with 11 bases matching TRBD2. CDR3 length: 16 amino acids. V was clipped by 1 base and J by 2 bases; unmatched bases: 5. Looked up from germline, CDR1 is SGHDT and CDR2 is YYEEEE. Based on the CDR3 plus reference TRBV5-6 and TRBJ2-7, the full variable domain is DAGVTQSPTHLIKTRGQQVTLRCSPKSGHDTVSWYQQALGQGPQFIFQYYEEEERQRGNFPDRFSGHQFPNYSSELNVNALLLGDSALYLCASSLMTSGIPYEQYFGPGTRLTVT.